What follows are 11 T cell receptor beta chains derived from one specimen sequenced in a study of T-cell memory formation after mild COVID-19. Each CDR3 protein is one row after TCRdb ran MiXCR on the 5' RACE reads. The table shows 130,000 to 150,000 distinct CDR3 sequences, with 15% to 20% occurring only once. Source material: PBMCs or a T cell subset sorted from them (not recorded which). The receptor set was obtained from an adult woman who had mild COVID-19 (a few samples of this study predate the infection). Cell type and time point are not known.

This chain links TRBV15 with TRBJ2-1; D is perhaps TRBD1 or TRBD2 (6 bases each). Germline V gene lookup returns CDR1 LNHNV and CDR2 YYDKDF (reference sequence). Trimming pared 0 bases from V and 6 bases from J, leaving 12 bases between. The CDR3 totals 15 residues. CDR3 sequence: CATSRDTGAVNEQFF. For the CDR3, the DNA is TGTGCCACCAGCAGAGATACGGGGGCGGTCAATGAGCAGTTCTTC. Full variable domain (rest looked up from reference TRBV15 and TRBJ2-1): DAMVIQNPRYQVTQFGKPVTLSCSQTLNHNVMYWYQQKSSQAPKLLFHYYDKDFNNEADTPDNFQSRRPNTSFCFLDIRSPGLGDTAMYLCATSRDTGAVNEQFFGPGTRLTVL.

This clonotype was found many times. The chain combines TRBV19 with TRBJ2-1, with D perhaps TRBD2 (6 bases). Deletions cut 1 base from V and 6 bases from J, with 25 bases between. The germline CDR1 and CDR2 sequences are LNHDA and SQIVND (reference sequence). The CDR3 is 19 residues long. CDR3 bases: TGTGCCAGTAGTATAGCCAAGGGTTCGGGAGACCATCGGTCCAATGAGCAGTTCTTC. Its translation: CASSIAKGSGDHRSNEQFF.

The chain uses TRBV20-1 and TRBJ2-5; 8 nucleotides align to TRBD1. Germline V gene sequence: CDR1 DFQATT, CDR2 SNEGSKA (reference sequence). Unmatched junction bases numbered 8, after V lost 6 bases and J lost 5 bases. This CDR3 is built from 13 residues. The CDR3 DNA reads TGCAGTGCCGTCACAGGGGGGTGGGAGACCCAGTACTTC. The encoded protein is CSAVTGGWETQYF.

The table lists this clonotype with many counts. The CDR3 is CASSLQGFTGELFF. Here the CDR3 DNA reads TGTGCCAGCAGCTTACAAGGGTTCACCGGGGAGCTGTTTTTT. The chain carries TRBV7-9 and TRBJ2-2; D gene uncertain. The ends were cut back, 2 bases at V and 4 bases at J, with 8 bases in the middle. This CDR3 has 14 amino acids. Germline assignment: CDR1 SEHNR and CDR2 FQNEAQ (reference sequence). Combining the CDR3 with reference TRBV7-9 and TRBJ2-2 gives the whole variable domain DTGVSQNPRHKITKRGQNVTFRCDPISEHNRLYWYRQTLGQGPEFLTYFQNEAQLEKSRLLSDRFSAERPKGSFSTLEIQRTEQGDSAMYLCASSLQGFTGELFFGEGSRLTVL.

This chain uses TRBV7-6 with TRBJ1-6; D is perhaps TRBD1 (5 bases). V lost 0 bases to trimming and J lost 10 bases, with 13 bases between them. Germline-derived CDR1 and CDR2 are SGHVS and FNYEAQ. The CDR3 covers 15 residues. The DNA of the CDR3 is TGTGCCAGCAGCTTAGCGACCGGGCAGGGCTCACCCCTCCACTTT. As protein: CASSLATGQGSPLHF.

This rearrangement joins TRBV24-1 to TRBJ1-2, with 7 bases matching TRBD1. This CDR3 comprises 14 residues. J gave up 5 bases and V 3 bases, and 5 bases lay outside the gene matches. CDR1 and CDR2 (germline): KGHDR, SFDVKD. Here the CDR3 DNA reads TGTGCCACCAGTGATAACAGGGGAATATATGGCTACACCTTC. Amino acids: CATSDNRGIYGYTF.

This clonotype was seen only a few times. This chain joins TRBV14 and TRBJ2-7, with 8 bases matching TRBD1. Trimming removed 4 bases from V and 3 bases from J; junction bases left unmatched: 5. CDR1 and CDR2 from the germline V gene are SGHDN and FVKESK. The CDR3 totals 14 residues. The CDR3 DNA is TGTGCCAGCAGCCCCCAGGGGGCCGGCTACGAGCAGTACTTC. As protein: CASSPQGAGYEQYF.

This clonotype has just a few counts. The J gene is TRBJ1-1, the V gene TRBV7-9; possibly TRBD1 for D (5 bases). CDR1 is SEHNR, CDR2 FQNEAQ, per germline (reference sequence). V lost 7 bases, J lost 4 bases, and 13 bases lay in between. The CDR3 is 13 residues long. CDR3 coding DNA: TGTGCCAGCATGTGGGGGGGAGGCACTGAAGCTTTCTTT. Protein: CASMWGGGTEAFF. Based on the CDR3 plus reference TRBV7-9 and TRBJ1-1, the full variable domain is DTGVSQNPRHKITKRGQNVTFRCDPISEHNRLYWYRQTLGQGPEFLTYFQNEAQLEKSRLLSDRFSAERPKGSFSTLEIQRTEQGDSAMYLCASMWGGGTEAFFGQGTRLTVV.

This clonotype has only a few counts. The chain joins TRBV4-1 to TRBJ2-7; the D gene could be TRBD1 or TRBD2 (6 bases each). The V gene's germline CDR1 is MGHRA and CDR2 YSYEKL. The CDR3 is made up of 16 amino acids. Between the trimmed V and J ends, which lost 3 bases and 0 bases, there was a span of 15 bases. CDR3 in amino acids: CASSQSGGGISYEQYF. The CDR3, as DNA: TGCGCCAGCAGCCAGTCCGGGGGCGGTATCTCCTACGAGCAGTACTTC.

The chain joins TRBV12-3 or TRBV12-4 to TRBJ2-2, with 9 bases lining up with TRBD1. V gave up 2 bases and J gave up 8 bases; unmatched junction bases: 6. This CDR3 has 15 residues. The CDR3 DNA sequence: TGTGCCAGCAGTTTAAGTACAGGGGGCTATGGGGAGCTGTTTTTT. Residues: CASSLSTGGYGELFF.

This clonotype has more than one count but fewer than ten. The rearrangement joins TRBV7-3 to TRBJ2-2, with a weak D call TRBD1 (5 bases). The germline gives CDR1 SGHTA, CDR2 FQGTGA. CDR3 length: 13 amino acids. V was trimmed by 5 bases and J by 4 bases, leaving 8 bases between them. CDR3: CASSPTVTGELFF. The CDR3 bases are TGTGCCAGCAGCCCGACAGTCACCGGGGAGCTGTTTTTT.